Listed below are T cell receptor beta chains from one sample, sequenced in a study of Graves' ophthalmopathy and Graves' hyperthyroidism. TCRdb passed the multiplex PCR reads through MiXCR, listing each CDR3 protein once. The sample lists over 200,000 distinct CDR3 sequences, around 28% occurring once. Sequences were obtained from peripheral blood. Receptors originate from a man aged 50-60 years with Graves' ophthalmopathy. Both conserved end residues are part of each CDR3. D genes are given only for firm matches. Only some rows state a clone size, as once, few, many or a class for expanded clones.

abundance: -
len: 17
d_gene: TRBD2
v_gene: TRBV12-3/TRBV12-4
j_gene: TRBJ2-2
CDR3nt: TGTGCCAGCAGACCCGCTAGCGGGAGGACGGGGACCGGGGAGCTGTTTTTT
CDR3aa: CASRPASGRTGTGELFF

abundance: -
len: 14
d_gene: -
v_gene: TRBV7-2
j_gene: TRBJ2-7
CDR3nt: TGTGCCAGCAGCTTAGAGGGGCTAGCTGGCGAGCAGTACTTC
CDR3aa: CASSLEGLAGEQYF

abundance: many
len: 17
d_gene: TRBD2
v_gene: TRBV28
j_gene: TRBJ2-1
CDR3nt: TGTGCCAGCAGTTCCCCCGGGGCTAGCGGCCACCTCGATGAGCAGTTCTTC
CDR3aa: CASSSPGASGHLDEQFF

abundance: many
len: 14
d_gene: -
v_gene: TRBV29-1
j_gene: TRBJ2-7
CDR3nt: TGCAGCGTTGTACTCCCCACCGGCCCCTACGAGCAGTACTTC
CDR3aa: CSVVLPTGPYEQYF

abundance: many
len: 15
d_gene: TRBD1
v_gene: TRBV7-2
j_gene: TRBJ2-7
CDR3nt: TGTGCCAGCAGCCGAGACCGGGACAGCACCTACGAGCAGTACTTC
CDR3aa: CASSRDRDSTYEQYF

abundance: many
len: 15
d_gene: TRBD1
v_gene: TRBV7-2
j_gene: TRBJ1-5
CDR3nt: TGTGCCAGCAGTGCGGGACAGGGATTGTTAGGGCCCCAGCATTTT
CDR3aa: CASSAGQGLLGPQHF

abundance: many
len: 14
d_gene: TRBD1
v_gene: TRBV6-5
j_gene: TRBJ2-7
CDR3nt: TGTGCCAGCAGTTCATCCGGGACAGCCTACGAGCAGTACTTC
CDR3aa: CASSSSGTAYEQYF

abundance: many
len: 13
d_gene: TRBD1
v_gene: TRBV19
j_gene: TRBJ1-2
CDR3nt: TGTGCCAGTAGTATAGGGGACAGCGGTGGCTACACCTTC
CDR3aa: CASSIGDSGGYTF

abundance: few
len: 15
d_gene: -
v_gene: TRBV6-1
j_gene: TRBJ1-2
CDR3nt: TGTGCCAGCATGGGGCTCGGCAGAACGGGCTATGGCTACACCTTC
CDR3aa: CASMGLGRTGYGYTF

abundance: many
len: 15
d_gene: TRBD1
v_gene: TRBV9
j_gene: TRBJ2-5
CDR3nt: TGTGCCAGCAGCGTAGAGCACAGGGGCGCAGAGACCCAGTACTTC
CDR3aa: CASSVEHRGAETQYF